Detailed here is one T cell receptor (beta chain). What it binds is not known. V was clipped by 6 bases and J by 5 bases; unmatched bases: 9. This CDR3 has 14 amino acids. Germline V gene data show CDR1 as SGHTA and CDR2 as FQGNSA. The PCR had 60 Vbeta and 13 Jbeta primers. The data were produced by immunoSEQ multiplex PCR, yet TCRdb's version contains in-frame clones alone and is incomplete. This table has 120,000 or so clones, 83% appearing once. The data were obtained in a study of cytomegalovirus exposure and HLA in healthy donors. Study details: Membership in the Caucasian-associated ancestry cluster was found for about four fifths of 350 to 450 genotyped donors. Study outcomes and limitations: Most of the TCR beta V segments (in an earlier analysis) were productive either about 87% or about 30% of the time.

The source is a woman aged 40-49 years in good health and CMV-seropositive. Sequenced sample: PBMCs. The rearrangement joins TRBV7-2 to TRBJ1-2, with 7 positions matching TRBD1. The CDR3 here is CASRLRGRLYGYTF. Written as DNA, the CDR3 is TGTGCCAGCAGATTGAGGGGGCGCCTTTATGGCTACACCTTC.